This is a list of T cell receptor beta chains from one sample in a study of blood T cell repertoires in COVID-19. The assay was immunoSEQ multiplex PCR, and TCRdb's table has in-frame clones only and misses some. There are about 440,000 clones in the sample; about 87% occur only once, and about 12% lies in the top ten. Sequenced input: peripheral blood. These receptors all stem from a woman aged 45-65 years with COVID-19, enrolled during active disease. Both conserved end residues are part of each CDR3. Fields, in order: V gene, J gene, D gene, clone size, CDR3 protein, CDR3 DNA. D genes are given only for firm matches. Size values are once, few and many counts, or a class for expanded clones, and some rows have none.

TRBV5-1	TRBJ1-3	-	-	CASSRESLDGTIYF	TGCGCCAGCAGCCGAGAAAGTCTTGATGGCACCATATATTTT
TRBV2	TRBJ2-3	TRBD2	-	CATKSGGTQYF	TGTGCCACCAAAAGCGGGGGTACGCAGTATTTT
TRBV4-1	TRBJ2-3	TRBD2	-	CASSQDGLAGGQDTQYF	TGCGCCAGCAGCCAAGATGGACTAGCGGGGGGGCAAGATACGCAGTATTTT
TRBV27	TRBJ2-3	-	-	CASSWQSRGSTDTQYF	TGTGCCAGCAGTTGGCAGTCTAGGGGGAGCACAGATACGCAGTATTTT
TRBV30	TRBJ2-2	-	-	CACLLGELFF	TGTGCCTGTCTACTCGGGGAGCTGTTTTTT
TRBV24-1	TRBJ2-3	-	-	CATSDPQGTGTDTQYF	TGTGCCACCAGTGATCCCCAGGGGACGGGGACAGATACGCAGTATTTT
TRBV18	TRBJ2-2	-	-	CASSPQTGTGELFF	TGTGCCAGCTCACCACAAACGGGTACCGGGGAGCTGTTTTTT
TRBV9	TRBJ2-2	TRBD1	once	CASSGRQGLTPGELFF	TGTGCCAGCAGCGGAAGACAGGGCCTCACTCCCGGGGAGCTGTTTTTT
TRBV6-2/TRBV6-3	TRBJ2-3	TRBD2	-	CASSLGLAGGQTDTQYF	TGTGCCAGCAGCCTAGGACTAGCGGGGGGGCAGACAGATACGCAGTATTTT
TRBV28	TRBJ2-7	-	-	CASSFLLQAESSYEQYF	TGTGCCAGCAGTTTCCTACTGCAGGCCGAATCATCCTACGAGCAGTACTTC
TRBV27	TRBJ1-2	TRBD1	-	CASRPGTGAYGYTF	TGTGCCAGCAGGCCCGGGACAGGGGCCTATGGCTACACCTTC
TRBV7-6	TRBJ2-2	-	-	CASSSEAWTGELFF	TGTGCCAGCAGCTCAGAGGCCTGGACCGGGGAGCTGTTTTTT
TRBV28	TRBJ2-7	-	-	CASSSGAYEQYF	TGTGCCAGCAGTTCCGGAGCCTACGAGCAGTACTTC
TRBV7-2	TRBJ2-3	-	-	CASSLGGRGRTDTQYF	TGTGCCAGCAGCTTAGGGGGGCGGGGGCGCACAGATACGCAGTATTTT
TRBV5-1	TRBJ2-3	-	-	CASSLRPGERDTQYF	TGCGCCAGCAGCTTGCGTCCAGGGGAGAGGGATACGCAGTATTTT
TRBV3-1/TRBV3-2	TRBJ2-1	-	-	CASSISGRGSYNEQFF	TGTGCCAGCAGTATTAGCGGTAGAGGTTCCTACAATGAGCAGTTCTTC
TRBV27	TRBJ2-7	-	once	CASSLNRYYEQYF	TGTGCCAGCAGTTTAAACAGATACTACGAGCAGTACTTC
TRBV2	TRBJ1-2	-	-	CASSAPAVWKAAANYGYTF	TGTGCCAGCAGTGCCCCGGCCGTTTGGAAAGCGGCAGCTAACTATGGCTACACCTTC
TRBV9	TRBJ2-2	-	few	CASSVVPGTGELFF	TGTGCCAGCAGCGTAGTGCCGGGCACCGGGGAGCTGTTTTTT
TRBV2	TRBJ2-1	-	-	CASSEARPPSSEFF	TGTGCCAGCAGTGAAGCGCGGCCCCCTTCATCGGAGTTCTTC
TRBV7-9	TRBJ1-1	TRBD1	-	CASTYWGTGENTEAFF	TGTGCCAGCACCTACTGGGGGACAGGGGAAAACACTGAAGCTTTCTTT
TRBV2	TRBJ1-6	TRBD1	-	CASRWDRAHNSPLHF	TGTGCCAGCAGATGGGACAGGGCCCATAATTCACCCCTCCACTTT
TRBV19	TRBJ1-2	-	few	CASSIGFGGDNYGYTF	TGTGCCAGTAGTATCGGGTTCGGGGGGGACAACTATGGCTACACCTTC
TRBV7-9	TRBJ1-2	-	few	CASSPGHANYGYTF	TGTGCCAGCAGCCCCGGACATGCTAACTATGGCTACACCTTC